One sample yielded the 30 T cell receptor beta chains listed below, sequenced in a study of shared clonotypes between healthy human individuals (dated by TCRdb to 2020 to 2021). Libraries were built with the immunoSEQ multiplex PCR assay. The table was pulled from immuneACCESS by TCRdb, which kept in-frame rearrangements only. Such tables lose some clones; where checked, under half of the loss comes from unresolved V genes, and the rest has no known cause. Counted in this sample were 2 million to 2.5 million clones; about 92% of them appeared once. Of the sample, 0.3% to 0.4% is held by the ten largest clones. Sequences were obtained from naive CD4+ T cells from PBMCs. The meaning of the sample's cell subset or site label: CD45RA+ positively selected. Every receptor here comes from a man aged 18 to 29 in good health. Some clones in this sample may be carry-over from other donors' samples.

In the case of this clone: The same CDR3 can be traced to other DNA sequences in this sample. V gene TRBV11-2 combines with J gene TRBJ2-3, with D hard to call. This CDR3 is 11 amino acids long. The germline V gene encodes CDR1 SGHAT and CDR2 FQNNGV. The V gene lost 3 bases and the J gene lost 4 bases, with 2 bases spanning the gap. Here the CDR3 reads CASSFADTQYF. The CDR3 DNA is TGTGCCAGCAGCTTTGCAGATACGCAGTATTTT. The whole variable domain, filled in from reference TRBV11-2 and TRBJ2-3, reads EAGVAQSPRYKIIEKRQSVAFWCNPISGHATLYWYQQILGQGPKLLIQFQNNGVVDDSQLPKDRFSAERLKGVDSTLKIQPAKLEDSAVYLCASSFADTQYFGPGTRLTVL.

CDR3 nucleotides: TGTGCCAGCAGTTTATCGCTACTAGCGGCCCACACCGGGGAGCTGTTTTTT. Residues: CASSLSLLAAHTGELFF. V gene TRBV27 combines with J gene TRBJ2-2; TRBD2 agrees at 8 bases. Trimming removed 0 bases from V and 3 bases from J; junction bases left unmatched: 6. The germline gives CDR1 MNHEY, CDR2 SMNVEV (reference sequence). The CDR3 sequence is 17 residues long.

The rearrangement links TRBV7-9 to TRBJ2-5; D uncertain. CDR1 SEHNR and CDR2 FQNEAQ come from the germline V gene (reference sequence). Trimming stripped 5 bases from V and 2 bases from J, with 15 bases between. The CDR3 has 15 residues. In nucleotides, the CDR3 is TGTGCCAGCAGCCCGGTTGATTGGGATCAAGAGACCCAGTACTTC. It specifies CASSPVDWDQETQYF. Full variable domain (remainder filled in from reference TRBV7-9 and TRBJ2-5): DTGVSQNPRHKITKRGQNVTFRCDPISEHNRLYWYRQTLGQGPEFLTYFQNEAQLEKSRLLSDRFSAERPKGSFSTLEIQRTEQGDSAMYLCASSPVDWDQETQYFGPGTRLLVL.

The V and J genes are TRBV12-5 and TRBJ1-3, with D uncertain. The ends were cut back, 2 bases at V and 2 bases at J, with 4 bases in the middle. Germline V lookup: CDR1 LGHNT, CDR2 FRNRAP. The CDR3 consists of 13 residues. The CDR3 sequence is CASGLFPGNTIYF. The CDR3 bases are TGTGCTAGTGGTTTGTTCCCTGGAAACACCATATATTTT.

This clone showed up just once. The gene calls are TRBV2 and TRBJ2-7; TRBD2 matches 7 bases. The length of the CDR3 is 13 residues. Germline V gives CDR1 SNHLY, CDR2 FYNNEI. V was clipped by 6 bases and J by 1 base; unmatched bases: 3. CDR3 amino acids: CASRTSPSYEQYF. The CDR3, as DNA: TGTGCCAGCAGGACTAGCCCGTCCTACGAGCAGTACTTC.

This sequence joins TRBV7-2 and TRBJ2-7; D is uncertain. The CDR3 sequence is 16 residues long. Germline V gene data show CDR1 as SGHTA and CDR2 as FQGNSA. V lost 2 bases and J 6 bases, leaving 20 bases between the germline ends. The CDR3 DNA reads as TGTGCCAGCAGCTTATTTGGTATGGGATCTCCGACCGAGCAGTACTTC. Its protein is CASSLFGMGSPTEQYF.

The chain couples TRBV27 to TRBJ1-2; D is ambiguous. The germline gives CDR1 MNHEY, CDR2 SMNVEV (reference sequence). With 2 bases removed from V and 0 bases from J, the gap between germline ends came to 10 bases. The length of the CDR3 is 15 residues. CDR3 protein: CASSLTPRSNYGYTF. As DNA, the CDR3 is TGTGCCAGCAGTTTAACTCCCAGGTCTAACTATGGCTACACCTTC.

The rearrangement uses TRBV6-4 and TRBJ1-4; D unclear. The CDR3 length is 11 residues. Germline V gives CDR1 MRHNA, CDR2 SNTAGT. The V and J ends lost 2 bases and 8 bases respectively, with 3 bases between them. In nucleotides, the CDR3 is TGTGCCAGCAGTGACGCCGAAAAACTGTTTTTT. As protein: CASSDAEKLFF.

The gene calls are TRBV30 and TRBJ1-5; D is unclear. Germline V gene sequence: CDR1 GTSNPN, CDR2 SVGIG (reference sequence). The CDR3 length is 14 residues. V lost 2 bases, J lost 1 base, and 9 bases lay in between. The CDR3 region has the DNA TGTGCCTGGAGTACGGAAGGGAGCAATCAGCCCCAGCATTTT. It specifies CAWSTEGSNQPQHF. The entire variable domain, with the rest obtained from reference TRBV30 and TRBJ1-5, is as follows: SQTIHQWPATLVQPVGSPLSLECTVEGTSNPNLYWYRQAAGRGLQLLFYSVGIGQISSEVPQNLSASRPQDRQFILSSKKLLLSDSGFYLCAWSTEGSNQPQHFGDGTRLSIL.

This clone was recorded a few times. V usage is TRBV6-1 and J usage is TRBJ2-1, with TRBD2 matching over 9 bases. The CDR3 loop spans 13 amino acids. In germline, CDR1 is MNHNS, CDR2 SASEGT. CDR3: CSLAGHRYNEQFF. The CDR3 DNA reads as TGTTCCCTAGCGGGACACAGGTACAATGAGCAGTTCTTC.

The V call is TRBV7-9, the J call TRBJ2-5, with D possibly being TRBD2 (5 bases). V lost 3 bases and J lost 0, with 20 bases in between. The CDR3 loop spans 18 amino acids. The germline V gene has CDR1 SEHNR and CDR2 FQNEAQ (reference sequence). The CDR3 here is CASSFEWGSDTYQETQYF. The CDR3 coding sequence is TGTGCCAGCAGCTTTGAATGGGGTAGCGACACGTACCAAGAGACCCAGTACTTC.

A note on this clone: The same CDR3 is also encoded by other DNA sequences in this sample. The chain recombines TRBV18 with TRBJ1-1, with 9 bases matching TRBD1. The ends lost 5 bases at V and 0 bases at J; junction bases unmatched: 4. Per the germline V gene, CDR1 is KGHSH and CDR2 is LQKENI. CDR3 size: 15 residues. The CDR3 DNA reads as TGTGCCAGCTCATTAGGACAGGGGATGAACACTGAAGCTTTCTTT. This encodes CASSLGQGMNTEAFF.

This clone has only a few counts. The chain has TRBV19 and TRBJ1-1; perhaps TRBD1 as D (5 bases). CDR3 length: 14 amino acids. V was clipped by 4 bases and J by 5 bases, with 14 bases between them. Germline loops: CDR1 LNHDA, CDR2 SQIVND (reference sequence). CDR3 amino acids: CASSTQGSRTEAFF. The CDR3 DNA is TGTGCCAGTAGTACTCAGGGTAGTAGGACTGAAGCTTTCTTT.

V gene TRBV11-2 combines with J gene TRBJ2-3, with D hard to call. Trimming pared 0 bases from V and 1 base from J, leaving 14 bases between. The CDR3 runs 17 residues. Germline-derived CDR1 and CDR2 are SGHAT and FQNNGV. DNA for the CDR3: TGTGCCAGCAGCTTAGAATTGGGATACAAAGGCACAGATACGCAGTATTTT. As protein: CASSLELGYKGTDTQYF. Together with reference TRBV11-2 and TRBJ2-3, the CDR3 gives the full variable domain: EAGVAQSPRYKIIEKRQSVAFWCNPISGHATLYWYQQILGQGPKLLIQFQNNGVVDDSQLPKDRFSAERLKGVDSTLKIQPAKLEDSAVYLCASSLELGYKGTDTQYFGPGTRLTVL.

The CDR3 is CASTLGGALSTDTQYF. The CDR3 bases are TGTGCCAGCACCCTGGGGGGAGCCCTAAGCACAGATACGCAGTATTTT. The J gene is TRBJ2-3, the V gene TRBV5-5, with D tentatively TRBD2 (6 bases). Germline CDR1 and CDR2: SGHKS and YYEKEE (reference sequence). Trimming stripped 6 bases from V and 0 bases from J, with 17 bases between. CDR3 length: 16 amino acids.

The rearrangement links TRBV7-2 to TRBJ2-7; no definite D call. V shed 1 base and J shed 6 bases, with 19 bases lying between them. Germline V gene lookup returns CDR1 SGHTA and CDR2 FQGNSA. The CDR3 has 16 amino acids. The CDR3 DNA reads TGTGCCAGCAGCTTAGTGGGGTGGCGGAGTGTACGCGAGCAGTACTTC. It encodes CASSLVGWRSVREQYF.

The V and J genes are TRBV21-1 and TRBJ1-3. TRBV21-1 is a pseudogene segment. This CDR3 region has 11 residues. The CDR3 bases are TGTGCCAGGAACTCTGGAAACACCATATATTTT. Protein: CARNSGNTIYF.

The V call is TRBV20-1, the J call TRBJ2-1; D possibly matches TRBD1 or TRBD2 (5 bases each). Trimming pared 4 bases from V and 9 bases from J, leaving 10 bases between. This CDR3 contains 11 residues. CDR1 DFQATT and CDR2 SNEGSKA come from the germline V gene (reference sequence). CDR3 bases: TGCAGTGCTATAGGTGGGGGTGAGCAGTTCTTC. It specifies CSAIGGGEQFF.

The chain employs TRBV7-3 and TRBJ2-1, with 9 bases identical to TRBD1. The CDR3 contains 13 residues. Germline V gene sequence: CDR1 SGHTA, CDR2 FQGTGA. V dropped 5 bases and J dropped 9; count of bases not matched to a gene: 5. In nucleotides, the CDR3 is TGTGCCAGCAGCCCTACAGGGGGCACTGAGCAGTTCTTC. This encodes CASSPTGGTEQFF.

On this clone: This sample includes further DNA sequences coding for the same CDR3. The chain is built from TRBV6-1 and TRBJ1-3; TRBD1 matches at 7 bases. Germline values: CDR1 MNHNS, CDR2 SASEGT. The CDR3 runs to 14 residues. V shed 2 bases, J shed 4 bases, and the junction held 2 bases outside the gene matches. The CDR3 DNA follows: TGTGCCAGCAGTGAACAGGGGGTCGGAAACACCATATATTTT. The encoded protein is CASSEQGVGNTIYF.

V usage is TRBV30 and J usage is TRBJ1-1; no firm D call. Trimming pared 2 bases from V and 1 base from J, leaving 8 bases between. The CDR3 length is 13 residues. Germline V gene data show CDR1 as GTSNPN and CDR2 as SVGIG (reference sequence). The chain's CDR3 is CAWSPRQNTEAFF. The CDR3 nucleotides read TGTGCCTGGAGTCCCCGGCAGAACACTGAAGCTTTCTTT.

The V call is TRBV28, the J call TRBJ2-1; 7 bases are a match to TRBD2. V lost 2 bases, J lost 7 bases, and 11 bases stayed unmatched. The germline V gene encodes CDR1 MDHEN and CDR2 SYDVKM. The CDR3 is 16 residues long. The CDR3 loop is CASSLQGGRRPNEQFF. CDR3 bases: TGTGCCAGCAGTTTACAGGGCGGGAGAAGGCCGAATGAGCAGTTCTTC.

V usage is TRBV2 and J usage is TRBJ1-2; 9 bases are shared with TRBD1. The trim removed 4 bases at V and 7 bases at J, leaving 10 bases unmatched. Germline-derived CDR1 and CDR2 are SNHLY and FYNNEI. The CDR3 length is 15 residues. This CDR3 reads CASSGQGGFTGGYTF. The CDR3 nucleotides are TGTGCCAGCAGTGGACAGGGGGGTTTTACGGGTGGCTACACCTTC. The complete variable domain, with remaining parts taken from reference TRBV2 and TRBJ1-2, reads EPEVTQTPSHQVTQMGQEVILRCVPISNHLYFYWYRQILGQKVEFLVSFYNNEISEKSEIFDDQFSVERPDGSNFTLKIRSTKLEDSAMYFCASSGQGGFTGGYTFGSGTRLTVV.

This chain joins TRBV19 and TRBJ2-5, with TRBD2 matching over 7 bases. Germline trimming cut 3 bases from V and 1 base from J; bases unmatched to any gene: 5. In germline, CDR1 is LNHDA, CDR2 SQIVND (reference sequence). This CDR3 region has 15 residues. This CDR3 is CASSMDPGGQETQYF. CDR3 sequence (DNA): TGTGCCAGTAGTATGGACCCGGGGGGCCAAGAGACCCAGTACTTC.

The chain combines TRBV7-2 with TRBJ1-5; TRBD1 is a possible D gene (6 bases). Germline V gene sequence: CDR1 SGHTA, CDR2 FQGNSA. V lost 5 bases to trimming and J lost 7 bases, with 18 bases between them. This CDR3 has 15 residues. The CDR3 DNA sequence: TGTGCCAGCAGCACCATGATCGGGGGCTGGCAGCCCCAGCATTTT. Translated: CASSTMIGGWQPQHF.

Only one count was recorded for this clone. The V and J genes are TRBV6-4 and TRBJ2-2; D remains ambiguous. V dropped 6 bases and J dropped 4 bases, with 9 bases sitting between them. Germline CDR1 reads MRHNA; CDR2 reads SNTAGT. The CDR3 is made up of 13 amino acids. The CDR3 bases are TGTGCCAGCAGCCCCTCGGGCACCGGGGAGCTGTTTTTT. Its protein product is CASSPSGTGELFF.

V and J are TRBV4-1 and TRBJ2-5; D remains ambiguous. The J call could be wrong; TRBJ2-7 is a better fit for the DNA end. This CDR3 comprises 14 residues. Germline V gene data show CDR1 as MGHRA and CDR2 as YSYEKL. Written as DNA, the CDR3 is TGCGCCAGCAGCCCGGACCCCCGGCGGCTCGAGCAGTACTTC. Its translation: CASSPDPRRLEQYF.

The chain has TRBV4-3 and TRBJ2-3, with 8 bases identical to TRBD1. From germline, CDR1 is LGHNA and CDR2 YSLEER. This CDR3 has 19 residues. Unmatched junction bases numbered 16, after V lost 1 base and J lost 4 bases. In nucleotides, the CDR3 is TGCGCCAGCAGCCAAGGGGTGACAGGGGCTGATGGCAGCTCAGATACGCAGTATTTT. Encoded protein: CASSQGVTGADGSSDTQYF.

This clone was detected once. V gene TRBV28 combines with J gene TRBJ1-1, with 11 bases matching TRBD1. Germline CDR1 MDHEN, CDR2 SYDVKM. Trimming at V came to 5 bases and at J to 6 bases, leaving 14 bases not matched to a gene. This CDR3 region has 17 residues. The CDR3 here is CASSLLMDRGLRAEAFF. CDR3 DNA: TGTGCCAGCAGTCTACTCATGGACAGGGGGCTTCGTGCTGAAGCTTTCTTT.

There are a few counts of this clone. This chain links TRBV28 with TRBJ2-7; TRBD2 matches at 8 bases. The germline CDR1 and CDR2 sequences are MDHEN and SYDVKM. V shed 4 bases, J shed 5 bases, and the junction held 1 base outside the gene matches. CDR3 length: 12 amino acids. The CDR3 loop is CASSSGGDEQYF. The CDR3 DNA reads as TGTGCCAGCAGTTCGGGAGGGGACGAGCAGTACTTC.